This T cell receptor beta chain emerged from a study of blood T cell repertoires in COVID-19. This CDR3 spans 12 amino acids. V was cut by 5 bases and J by 6 bases, with 10 bases left in between. Enrolled through a virtual design, the participants were between roughly 18 and 100 years of age and came from under 25 US areas. TCRdb's table, derived via immunoSEQ multiplex PCR, lists solely in-frame clones and lacks some. The table lists around 300,000 clones, roughly 86% of them singletons. The source is a woman aged 30 to 39 who had recovered from COVID-19. This chain joins TRBV12-3 or TRBV12-4 and TRBJ1-2; D might be TRBD1 (5 bases). What was sequenced was PBMCs or T cells enriched from blood (not recorded which). CDR3 protein: CASSGAGHGYTF. As DNA, the CDR3 is TGTGCCAGCAGTGGCGCAGGGCATGGCTACACCTTC.